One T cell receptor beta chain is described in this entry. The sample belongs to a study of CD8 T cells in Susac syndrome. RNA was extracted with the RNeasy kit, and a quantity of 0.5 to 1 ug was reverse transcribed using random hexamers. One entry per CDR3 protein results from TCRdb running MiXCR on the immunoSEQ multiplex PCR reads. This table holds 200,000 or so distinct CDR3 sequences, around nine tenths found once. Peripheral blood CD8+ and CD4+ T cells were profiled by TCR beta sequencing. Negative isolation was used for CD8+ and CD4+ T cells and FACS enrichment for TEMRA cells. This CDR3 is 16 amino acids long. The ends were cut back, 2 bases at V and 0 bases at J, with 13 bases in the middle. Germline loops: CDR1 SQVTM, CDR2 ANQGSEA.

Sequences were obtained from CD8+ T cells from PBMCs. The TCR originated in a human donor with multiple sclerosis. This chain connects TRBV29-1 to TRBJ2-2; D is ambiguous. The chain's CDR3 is CSVETGLGANTGELFF. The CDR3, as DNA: TGCAGCGTTGAAACCGGCCTGGGCGCGAACACCGGGGAGCTGTTTTTT.